The present T cell receptor beta chain was sequenced within a study of radiotherapy plus CTLA-4 blockade in lung cancer. Study-wide context: Objective responses were seen in 15% to 20% of patients, disease control in 31%.

The study's findings and limits: Radiotherapy with ipilimumab was followed by blood expansion of tumor-derived clones. Early shifts in blood T cell clones, with interferon-beta, reportedly predicted response best.

As concerns this clone: The antigen is undetermined.

Germline V gives CDR1 MGHRA, CDR2 YSYEKL. V dropped 1 base and J dropped 4 bases, with 11 bases sitting between them. The CDR3 is 15 residues long. The protocol was immunoSEQ multiplex PCR, while the TCRdb copy is restricted to in-frame clones and leaves out a portion. The sample includes 81,000 or so clones, around 78% of them seen just once. Specimen: peripheral blood, collected from a patient treated with radiotherapy plus ipilimumab. This sequence originates from a human donor with non-small cell lung cancer whose response to radiotherapy plus ipilimumab could not be evaluated. Some clones in this sample may be carry-over from other donors' samples. V and J are TRBV4-1 and TRBJ2-1; D is perhaps TRBD2 (5 bases). Written as DNA, the CDR3 is TGCGCCAGCAGCCAAGGGGGTCAGCGGTACAATGAGCAGTTCTTC. Translation gives CASSQGGQRYNEQFF.